These 17 T cell receptor beta chains were all obtained from the same sample, sequenced in a study of blood T cell repertoires in COVID-19. Only in-frame clones appear in the TCRdb table, and some are missing; sequencing was by immunoSEQ multiplex PCR. The sample lists about 270,000 clones; 85% to 90% were seen once. Sequencing was performed on PBMCs or T cells enriched from blood (not recorded which). These receptors were obtained from a woman between 25 and 40 years old with acute COVID-19.

The rearrangement links TRBV2 to TRBJ1-5; 8 positions agree with TRBD1. CDR3 length equals 17 residues. Germline loops: CDR1 SNHLY, CDR2 FYNNEI. Unmatched junction bases numbered 11, after V lost 6 bases and J lost 1 base. The DNA of the CDR3 is TGTGCCAGCAGCAAATCGCGAGACAGGGGCAGCAATCAGCCCCAGCATTTT. This codes for CASSKSRDRGSNQPQHF.

The chain combines TRBV7-9 with TRBJ1-3, with D unresolved. Per the germline V gene, CDR1 is SEHNR and CDR2 is FQNEAQ (reference sequence). The germline V and J ends were trimmed by 1 base and 0 bases, with 7 bases remaining between them. The CDR3 totals 15 residues. CDR3 nucleotide sequence: TGTGCCAGCAGCTTAGGGGCCGCCTCTGGAAACACCATATATTTT. It specifies CASSLGAASGNTIYF.

V and J are TRBV2 and TRBJ2-1; the match to TRBD2 covers 10 bases. The CDR3 loop spans 16 amino acids. Germline-derived CDR1 and CDR2 are SNHLY and FYNNEI. Germline trimming cut 4 bases from V and 2 bases from J; bases unmatched to any gene: 5. The DNA of the CDR3 is TGTGCCAGCAGTGGTACAGCGGGGGGGGCCTACAATGAGCAGTTCTTC. Protein sequence: CASSGTAGGAYNEQFF.

This chain joins TRBV5-1 and TRBJ1-2, with a tentative D call TRBD1 (6 bases). CDR1 SGHRS and CDR2 YFSETQ come from the germline V gene. The ends were cut back, 4 bases at V and 5 bases at J, with 18 bases in the middle. The CDR3 is 15 residues long. The CDR3 here is CASSDIDRQSYGYTF. CDR3 DNA: TGCGCCAGCAGCGATATAGACAGGCAAAGTTATGGCTACACCTTC.

The chain joins TRBV11-2 to TRBJ2-1; TRBD2 agrees at 8 bases. Trimming removed 4 bases from V and 8 bases from J; junction bases left unmatched: 19. The CDR3 is 18 residues long. The V gene's germline CDR1 is SGHAT and CDR2 FQNNGV. This CDR3 is CASSSHRRREDDIYEQFF. The CDR3 DNA reads TGTGCCAGCAGCTCTCATCGGCGGCGGGAGGACGATATATATGAGCAGTTCTTC.

The V gene is TRBV18, the J gene TRBJ2-7, with D possibly being TRBD2 (6 bases). The germline V and J ends were trimmed by 5 bases and 0 bases, with 8 bases remaining between them. CDR1 and CDR2 from the germline V gene are KGHSH and LQKENI. This CDR3 contains 13 residues. The CDR3 DNA is TGTGCCAGCTCATACGGGAGCTCCTACGAGCAGTACTTC. This sequence encodes CASSYGSSYEQYF.

J is TRBJ2-6 and V is TRBV6-1; 8 bases match TRBD1. V shed 1 base and J 0 bases; nucleotides not matched to a gene: 5. This CDR3 contains 18 residues. Per the germline V gene, CDR1 is MNHNS and CDR2 is SASEGT. The CDR3 DNA reads as TGTGCCAGCAGTGAAGAGGGACAGGTCAACTCTGGGGCCAACGTCCTGACTTTC. Amino acid sequence: CASSEEGQVNSGANVLTF.

Details on this clone: Other DNA sequences from this sample encode an identical CDR3 as well. The CDR3 loop is CASSLRGTSYEQYF. The CDR3 DNA reads TGTGCCAGCAGTTTAAGGGGCACCTCCTACGAGCAGTACTTC. The V and J genes are TRBV27 and TRBJ2-7; D possibly corresponds to TRBD1 (5 bases). Germline CDR1 MNHEY, CDR2 SMNVEV (reference sequence). V was shortened by 2 bases and J by 0 bases, with 8 bases between the two germline ends. This CDR3 region has 14 residues.

The chain couples TRBV18 to TRBJ1-1; the D gene is possibly TRBD1 (6 bases). The germline V gene encodes CDR1 KGHSH and CDR2 LQKENI. The V gene lost 6 bases and the J gene lost 3 bases, with 14 bases spanning the gap. This CDR3 is built from 14 residues. Here the CDR3 reads CASSPGGVYTEAFF. DNA of the CDR3: TGTGCCAGCTCCCCGGGGGGCGTCTACACTGAAGCTTTCTTT. The full variable domain, in which reference TRBV18 and TRBJ1-1 provide the parts outside the CDR3, is NAGVMQNPRHLVRRRGQEARLRCSPMKGHSHVYWYRQLPEEGLKFMVYLQKENIIDESGMPKERFSAEFPKEGPSILRIQQVVRGDSAAYFCASSPGGVYTEAFFGQGTRLTVV.

The rearrangement uses TRBV27 and TRBJ1-2; D not resolved. Per the germline V gene, CDR1 is MNHEY and CDR2 is SMNVEV (reference sequence). The ends were cut back, 6 bases at V and 7 bases at J, with 15 bases in the middle. The CDR3 runs 13 residues. The CDR3 is CASRFGRDGGYTF. In DNA form, the CDR3 reads TGTGCCAGCAGATTCGGACGGGATGGTGGCTACACCTTC.

The rearrangement links TRBV30 to TRBJ1-1, with 7 bases matching TRBD1. CDR3 length equals 13 residues. J was trimmed by 5 bases and V by 2 bases; bases with no gene match: 5. CDR1 and CDR2 (germline): GTSNPN, SVGIG (reference sequence). The CDR3 region has the DNA TGTGCCTGGAGTCCCAGGGGGAGGACTGAAGCTTTCTTT. Translating it yields CAWSPRGRTEAFF. The full variable domain, its missing parts supplied by reference TRBV30 and TRBJ1-1, is SQTIHQWPATLVQPVGSPLSLECTVEGTSNPNLYWYRQAAGRGLQLLFYSVGIGQISSEVPQNLSASRPQDRQFILSSKKLLLSDSGFYLCAWSPRGRTEAFFGQGTRLTVV.

This sequence joins TRBV7-9 and TRBJ2-3; tentatively, D is TRBD2 (6 bases). Per germline, CDR1 SEHNR and CDR2 FQNEAQ (reference sequence). The CDR3 has 12 residues. V was pared by 9 bases and J by 5 bases, with 12 bases between. This chain's CDR3 is CASPGTLDTQYF. CDR3 DNA sequence: TGTGCCAGTCCTGGGACTTTAGATACGCAGTATTTT.

This chain connects TRBV7-9 to TRBJ1-2; 8 bases fit TRBD1. Germline CDR1 and CDR2: SEHNR and FQNEAQ (reference sequence). Losses at the gene ends were 5 bases for V and 8 bases for J; bases not matched to a gene: 7. This CDR3 has 13 residues. CDR3 sequence reads: CASSPDRAAGYTF. CDR3 DNA sequence: TGTGCCAGCAGCCCGGACAGGGCGGCCGGCTACACCTTC.

This chain connects TRBV6-1 to TRBJ1-2, with unresolved D. The V gene lost 1 base and the J gene lost 4 bases, with 16 bases spanning the gap. The CDR3 has 16 amino acids. Germline V gene data show CDR1 as MNHNS and CDR2 as SASEGT. Here the CDR3 DNA reads TGTGCCAGCAGTGAAGATATACGACTTTCGGGCTATGGCTACACCTTC. This gives the protein CASSEDIRLSGYGYTF.

The genes are TRBV28 and TRBJ2-4, with D unclear. Trimming cost V 3 bases and J 7 bases, with 4 bases left between them. CDR3 length: 11 amino acids. The germline V gene has CDR1 MDHEN and CDR2 SYDVKM. The CDR3 reads CASSLSNIQYF. The CDR3 coding sequence is TGTGCCAGCAGTTTGTCTAACATTCAGTACTTC.

In DNA, the CDR3 is TGTGCCAGCAGCTTACAGGGGGCTGCCTACGAGCAGTACTTC. It codes for CASSLQGAAYEQYF. V is TRBV6-2 or TRBV6-3 and J is TRBJ2-7; 9 bases are a match to TRBD1. J gave up 2 bases and V 6 bases, and 5 bases lay outside the gene matches. CDR3 size: 14 residues. In germline, CDR1 is MNHEY, CDR2 SVGEGT.

This sequence joins TRBV9 and TRBJ2-4; 10 nucleotides agree with TRBD2. The CDR3 consists of 17 residues. The junction had 8 bases not matched to a gene; V was cut back by 4 bases and J by 1 base. The germline V gene has CDR1 SGDLS and CDR2 YYNGEE. The CDR3 spells CASSPDLAGVAKNIQYF. CDR3 coding DNA: TGTGCCAGCAGCCCAGATCTAGCGGGAGTTGCCAAAAACATTCAGTACTTC. Supplemented by reference TRBV9 and TRBJ2-4, the full variable domain reads DSGVTQTPKHLITATGQRVTLRCSPRSGDLSVYWYQQSLDQGLQFLIQYYNGEERAKGNILERFSAQQFPDLHSELNLSSLELGDSALYFCASSPDLAGVAKNIQYFGAGTRLSVL.